Listed here are 5 T cell receptor beta chains from one sample, sequenced in a study of human T cells and chemical hapten exposure. TCRdb reprocessed the RACE reads with MiXCR, giving one entry per CDR3 protein. In the table there are approximately 52,000 distinct CDR3 sequences, about 9% of which are singletons. The time point was: pre-sensitization, week 0. Treatment noted: therapeutic diphenylcyclopropenone sensitization with weekly scalp DPC. The sample in question was whole blood, obtained in connection with sensitization to the hapten diphenylcyclopropenone (DPC). The receptors shown here come from a woman aged 40 to 50 with alopecia areata. Some clones in this sample may be carry-over from other donors' samples.

To note about this clonotype: This may be a read error, as it is one base from a much larger clone. The chain has TRBV9 and TRBJ2-2; D is perhaps TRBD1 (6 bases). The germline gives CDR1 SGDLS, CDR2 YYNGEE. This CDR3 has 16 amino acids. The CDR3 region is CASCVAQGRATGELFF. CDR3 bases: TGTGCCAGCTGCGTAGCTCAGGGGCGCGCCACCGGGGAGCTGTTTTTT.

The chain combines TRBV29-1 with TRBJ2-2, with 12 positions matching TRBD2. The CDR3 is 17 amino acids. V shed 3 bases, J shed 6 bases, and the junction held 11 bases outside the gene matches. Germline values: CDR1 SQVTM, CDR2 ANQGSEA. The CDR3 coding sequence is TGCAGCGTTGATGCAGCTAGCGGGGGGGCCCGTGCCGGGGAGCTGTTTTTT. Amino acid sequence: CSVDAASGGARAGELFF.

Ten or more counts support this clonotype. The rearrangement joins TRBV20-1 to TRBJ2-1; D uncertain. The CDR3 is made up of 10 amino acids. Trimming removed 5 bases from V and 7 bases from J, with 6 bases in between. Germline CDR1 and CDR2: DFQATT and SNEGSKA (reference sequence). The CDR3 bases are TGCAGTGCTCAGTGGAATGAGCAGTTCTTC. As protein: CSAQWNEQFF.

The rearrangement uses TRBV20-1 and TRBJ1-2; D gene uncertain. Trimming removed 0 bases at V and 8 bases at J, with 10 bases between. Germline lookup yields CDR1 DFQATT and CDR2 SNEGSKA (reference sequence). The CDR3 sequence is 12 residues long. CDR3 sequence: CSARDSPIGYTF. The CDR3 nucleotides are TGCAGTGCTAGAGATAGCCCGATAGGCTACACCTTC.

This clonotype turned up a few times. V usage is TRBV20-1 and J usage is TRBJ2-4; no definite D call. CDR1 and CDR2 (germline): DFQATT, SNEGSKA (reference sequence). CDR3 length: 15 amino acids. Trimming removed 3 bases from V and 0 bases from J, with 12 bases in between. CDR3 residues: CSASNPIIAKNIQYF. In nucleotides, the CDR3 is TGCAGTGCTAGTAATCCAATAATAGCCAAAAACATTCAGTACTTC.